This T cell receptor beta chain was retrieved from a study of CD8 T cells in ankylosing spondylitis. General study findings and limits: Reports say disease-linked clones showed up significantly more in matched ankylosing spondylitis synovial fluid. What seemed typical of ankylosing spondylitis blood was a TCR beta motif built from eight highly homologous variants.

Turning to this clonotype: The antigen remains unidentified.

V was clipped by 2 bases and J by 0 bases, with 8 bases between them. CDR3 size: 14 residues. Germline loops: CDR1 DFQATT, CDR2 SNEGSKA (reference sequence). Generation of TCR beta libraries employed quantitative 5'-RACE incorporating molecular barcodes. One entry per CDR3 protein, called by TCRdb with MiXCR from the 5' RACE reads. This sample has some 220,000 distinct CDR3 sequences; over 9.5% occur once, and the top ten carry about 2.5%. V gene TRBV20-1 combines with J gene TRBJ2-1, with D perhaps TRBD2 (6 bases). Material: blood, either unsorted or a sorted T cell fraction (not recorded which). This TCR came from a male donor with ankylosing spondylitis or in good health (not recorded which). The chain's CDR3 is CSARLSGSYNEQFF. The CDR3 DNA follows: TGCAGTGCTAGACTTAGCGGCTCCTACAATGAGCAGTTCTTC.